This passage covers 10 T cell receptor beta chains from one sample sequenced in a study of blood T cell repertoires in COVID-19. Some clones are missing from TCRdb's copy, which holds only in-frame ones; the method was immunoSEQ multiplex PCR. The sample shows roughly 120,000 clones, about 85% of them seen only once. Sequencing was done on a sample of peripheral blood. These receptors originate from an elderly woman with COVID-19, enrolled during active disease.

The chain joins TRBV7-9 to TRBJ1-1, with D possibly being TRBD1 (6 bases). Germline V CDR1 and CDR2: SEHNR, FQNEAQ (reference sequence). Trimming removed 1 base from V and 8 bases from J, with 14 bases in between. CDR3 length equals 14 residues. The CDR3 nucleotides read TGTGCCAGCAGCTTAGAGGAGGGGGGGAAGGAAGCTTTCTTT. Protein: CASSLEEGGKEAFF.

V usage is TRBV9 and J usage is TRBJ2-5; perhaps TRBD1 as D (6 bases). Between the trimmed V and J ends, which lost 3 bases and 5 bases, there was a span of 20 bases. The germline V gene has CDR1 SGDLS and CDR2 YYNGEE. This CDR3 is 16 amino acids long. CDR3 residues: CASSEGDLLNGETQYF. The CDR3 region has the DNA TGTGCCAGCAGCGAGGGGGACCTTCTCAACGGGGAGACCCAGTACTTC.

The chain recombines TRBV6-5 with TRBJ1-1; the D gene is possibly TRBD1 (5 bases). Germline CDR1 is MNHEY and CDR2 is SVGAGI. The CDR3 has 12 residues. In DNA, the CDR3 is TGTGCTGCGGGACGGAGTGGGGCTGAAGCTTTCTTT. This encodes CAAGRSGAEAFF.

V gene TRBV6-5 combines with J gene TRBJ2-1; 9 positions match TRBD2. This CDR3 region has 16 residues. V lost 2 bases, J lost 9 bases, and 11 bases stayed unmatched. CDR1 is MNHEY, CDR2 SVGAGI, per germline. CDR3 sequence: CASSYGLAGNGGEQFF. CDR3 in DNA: TGTGCCAGCAGTTACGGGCTAGCGGGAAATGGGGGTGAGCAGTTCTTC.

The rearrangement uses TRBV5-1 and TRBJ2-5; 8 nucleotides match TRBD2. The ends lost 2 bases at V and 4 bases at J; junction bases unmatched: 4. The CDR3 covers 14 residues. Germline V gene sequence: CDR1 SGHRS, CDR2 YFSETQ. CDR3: CASSFWLAGETQYF. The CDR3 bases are TGCGCCAGCAGCTTCTGGCTAGCGGGAGAGACCCAGTACTTC.

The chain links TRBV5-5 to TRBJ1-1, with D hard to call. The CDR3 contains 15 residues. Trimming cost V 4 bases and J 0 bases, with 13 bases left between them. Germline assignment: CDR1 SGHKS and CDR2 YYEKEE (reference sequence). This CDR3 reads CASSASPGLNTEAFF. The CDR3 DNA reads TGTGCCAGCAGCGCATCCCCCGGGTTGAACACTGAAGCTTTCTTT. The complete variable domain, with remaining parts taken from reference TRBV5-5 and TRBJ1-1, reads DAGVTQSPTHLIKTRGQQVTLRCSPISGHKSVSWYQQVLGQGPQFIFQYYEKEERGRGNFPDRFSARQFPNYSSELNVNALLLGDSALYLCASSASPGLNTEAFFGQGTRLTVV.

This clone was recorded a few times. The CDR3 nucleotides are TGTGCCAGCAGGGCTCCGGGGGGTTCTGGAGAGACCCAGTACTTC. It specifies CASRAPGGSGETQYF. The rearrangement uses TRBV6-5 and TRBJ2-5, with 7 bases fitting TRBD2. Germline CDR1 and CDR2: MNHEY and SVGAGI. V shed 6 bases and J 4 bases; nucleotides not matched to a gene: 11. This CDR3 has 15 amino acids.

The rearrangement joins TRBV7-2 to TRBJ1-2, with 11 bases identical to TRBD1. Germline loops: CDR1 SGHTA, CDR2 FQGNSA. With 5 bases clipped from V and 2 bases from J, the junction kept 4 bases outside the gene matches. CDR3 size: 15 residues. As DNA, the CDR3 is TGTGCCAGCAGCCCCAGGACAGGGGGCAACTATGGCTACACCTTC. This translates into CASSPRTGGNYGYTF.

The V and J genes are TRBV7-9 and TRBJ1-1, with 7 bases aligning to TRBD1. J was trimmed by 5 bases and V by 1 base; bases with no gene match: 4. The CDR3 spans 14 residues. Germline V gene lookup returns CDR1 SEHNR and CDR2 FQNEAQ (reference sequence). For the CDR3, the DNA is TGTGCCAGCAGCTTAGAAGGGGGCATGACTGAAGCTTTCTTT. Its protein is CASSLEGGMTEAFF.

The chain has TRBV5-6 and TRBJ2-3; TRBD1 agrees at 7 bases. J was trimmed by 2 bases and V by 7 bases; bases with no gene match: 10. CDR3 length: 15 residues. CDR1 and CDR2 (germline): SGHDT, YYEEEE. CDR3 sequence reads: CASGYRGQYTDTQYF. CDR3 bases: TGTGCCAGCGGTTACCGGGGACAGTACACAGATACGCAGTATTTT.